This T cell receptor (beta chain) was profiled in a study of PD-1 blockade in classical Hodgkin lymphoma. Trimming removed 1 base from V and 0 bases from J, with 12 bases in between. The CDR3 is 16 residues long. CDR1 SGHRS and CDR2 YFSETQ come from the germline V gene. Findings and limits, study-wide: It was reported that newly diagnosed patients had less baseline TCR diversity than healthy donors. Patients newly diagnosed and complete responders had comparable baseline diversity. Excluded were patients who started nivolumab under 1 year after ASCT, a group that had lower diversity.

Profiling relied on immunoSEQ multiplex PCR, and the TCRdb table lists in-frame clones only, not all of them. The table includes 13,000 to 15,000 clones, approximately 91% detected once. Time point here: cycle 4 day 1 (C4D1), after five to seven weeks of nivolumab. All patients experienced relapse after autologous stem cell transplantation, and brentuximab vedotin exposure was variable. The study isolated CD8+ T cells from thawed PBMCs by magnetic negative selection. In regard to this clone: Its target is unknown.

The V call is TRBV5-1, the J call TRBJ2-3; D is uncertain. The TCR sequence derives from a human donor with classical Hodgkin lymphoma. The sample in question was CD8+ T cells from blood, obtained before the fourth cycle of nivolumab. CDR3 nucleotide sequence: TGCGCCAGCAGCTTGTGGGTGGACCCTAGCACAGATACGCAGTATTTT. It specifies CASSLWVDPSTDTQYF.